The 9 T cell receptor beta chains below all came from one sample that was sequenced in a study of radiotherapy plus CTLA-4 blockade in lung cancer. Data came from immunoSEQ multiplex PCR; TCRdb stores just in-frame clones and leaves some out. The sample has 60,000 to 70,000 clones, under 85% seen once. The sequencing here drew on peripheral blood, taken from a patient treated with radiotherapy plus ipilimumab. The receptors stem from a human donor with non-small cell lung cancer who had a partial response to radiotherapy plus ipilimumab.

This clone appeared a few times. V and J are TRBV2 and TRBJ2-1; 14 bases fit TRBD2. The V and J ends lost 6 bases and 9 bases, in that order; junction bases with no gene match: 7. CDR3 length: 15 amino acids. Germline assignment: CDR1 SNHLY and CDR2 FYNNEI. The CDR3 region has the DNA TGTGCCAGCAGGGGACTAGCGGGAGAGGGCGGTGAGCAGTTCTTC. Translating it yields CASRGLAGEGGEQFF.

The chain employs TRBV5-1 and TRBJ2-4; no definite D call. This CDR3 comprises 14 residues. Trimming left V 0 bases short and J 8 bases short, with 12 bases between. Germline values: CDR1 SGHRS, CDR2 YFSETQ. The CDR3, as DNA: TGCGCCAGCAGCTTGGGAGGTAGTCGAGACATTCAGTACTTC. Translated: CASSLGGSRDIQYF.

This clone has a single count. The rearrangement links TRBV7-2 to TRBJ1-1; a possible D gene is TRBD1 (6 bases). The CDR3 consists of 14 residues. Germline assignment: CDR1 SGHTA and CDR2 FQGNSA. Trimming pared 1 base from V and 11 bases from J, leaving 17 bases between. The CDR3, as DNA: TGTGCCAGCAGCTTAGTGGGGACACCCGTAGGGGCTTTCTTT. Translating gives CASSLVGTPVGAFF. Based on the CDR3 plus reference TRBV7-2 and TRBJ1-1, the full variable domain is GAGVSQSPSNKVTEKGKDVELRCDPISGHTALYWYRQSLGQGLEFLIYFQGNSAPDKSGLPSDRFSAERTGGSVSTLTIQRTQQEDSAVYLCASSLVGTPVGAFFGQGTRLTVV.

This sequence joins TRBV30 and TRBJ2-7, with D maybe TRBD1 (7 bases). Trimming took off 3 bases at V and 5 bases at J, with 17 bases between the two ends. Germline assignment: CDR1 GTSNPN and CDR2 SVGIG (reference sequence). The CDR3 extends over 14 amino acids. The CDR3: CAWRRQGGLDEQYF. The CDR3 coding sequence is TGTGCCTGGAGGAGACAGGGAGGCTTGGACGAGCAGTACTTC.

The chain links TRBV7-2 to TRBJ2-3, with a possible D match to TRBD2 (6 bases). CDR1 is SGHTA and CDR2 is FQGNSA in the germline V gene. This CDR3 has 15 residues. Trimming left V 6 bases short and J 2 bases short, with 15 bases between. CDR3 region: CASSYSGVHTDTQYF. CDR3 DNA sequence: TGTGCCAGCAGTTATAGCGGAGTCCACACAGATACGCAGTATTTT.

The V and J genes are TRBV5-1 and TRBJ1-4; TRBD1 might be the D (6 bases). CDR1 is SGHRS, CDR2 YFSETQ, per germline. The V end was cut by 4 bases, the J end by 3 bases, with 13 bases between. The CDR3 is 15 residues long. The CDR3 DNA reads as TGCGCCAGCAGCAAAGACAGGCCGTCTAATGAAAAACTGTTTTTT. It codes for CASSKDRPSNEKLFF. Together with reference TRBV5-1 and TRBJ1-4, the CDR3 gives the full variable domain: KAGVTQTPRYLIKTRGQQVTLSCSPISGHRSVSWYQQTPGQGLQFLFEYFSETQRNKGNFPGRFSGRQFSNSRSEMNVSTLELGDSALYLCASSKDRPSNEKLFFGSGTQLSVL.

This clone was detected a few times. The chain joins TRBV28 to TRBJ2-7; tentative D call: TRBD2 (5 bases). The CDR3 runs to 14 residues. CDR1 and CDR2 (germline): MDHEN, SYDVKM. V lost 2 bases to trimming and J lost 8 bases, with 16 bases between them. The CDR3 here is CASSLTGSGLKQYF. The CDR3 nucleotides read TGTGCCAGCAGTTTAACGGGGTCCGGCCTCAAGCAGTACTTC.

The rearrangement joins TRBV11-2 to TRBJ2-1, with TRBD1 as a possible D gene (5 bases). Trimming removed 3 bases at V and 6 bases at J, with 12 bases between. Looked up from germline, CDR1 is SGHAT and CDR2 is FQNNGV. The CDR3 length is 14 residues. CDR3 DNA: TGTGCCAGCAGCTTGGGGCTAGATGGCAATGAGCAGTTCTTC. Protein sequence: CASSLGLDGNEQFF.

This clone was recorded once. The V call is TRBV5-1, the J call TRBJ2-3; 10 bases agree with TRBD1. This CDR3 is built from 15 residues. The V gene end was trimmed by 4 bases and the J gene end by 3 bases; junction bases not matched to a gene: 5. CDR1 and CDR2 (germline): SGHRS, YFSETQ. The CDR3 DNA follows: TGCGCCAGCAGCAACGGACAGGGGGGGACAGATACGCAGTATTTT. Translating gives CASSNGQGGTDTQYF.